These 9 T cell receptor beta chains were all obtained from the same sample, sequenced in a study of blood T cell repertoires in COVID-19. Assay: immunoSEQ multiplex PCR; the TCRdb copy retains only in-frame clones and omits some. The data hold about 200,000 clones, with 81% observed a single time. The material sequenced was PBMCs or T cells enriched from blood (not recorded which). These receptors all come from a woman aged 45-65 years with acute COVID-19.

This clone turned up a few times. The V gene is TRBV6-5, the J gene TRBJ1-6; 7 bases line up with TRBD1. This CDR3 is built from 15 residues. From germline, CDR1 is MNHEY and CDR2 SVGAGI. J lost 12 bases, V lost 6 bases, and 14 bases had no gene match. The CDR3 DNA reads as TGTGCCAGCAGCGACAGGGCGCTCCGACTTAAACCCCTCCACTTT. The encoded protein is CASSDRALRLKPLHF.

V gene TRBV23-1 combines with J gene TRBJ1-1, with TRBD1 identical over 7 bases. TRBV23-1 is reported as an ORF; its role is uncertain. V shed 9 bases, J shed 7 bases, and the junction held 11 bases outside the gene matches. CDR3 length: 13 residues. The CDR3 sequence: CASPGQKVGEAFF. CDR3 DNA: TGCGCCAGTCCGGGACAGAAAGTAGGTGAAGCTTTCTTT.

The CDR3 nucleotides read TGTGCCAGCAGCGCAGACAGGGGGGTAAAGACCCAGTACTTC. This codes for CASSADRGVKTQYF. V is TRBV6-5 and J is TRBJ2-5; 9 bases fit TRBD1. J lost 6 bases, V lost 6 bases, and 8 bases had no gene match. CDR3 length equals 14 residues. Germline V gene data show CDR1 as MNHEY and CDR2 as SVGAGI.

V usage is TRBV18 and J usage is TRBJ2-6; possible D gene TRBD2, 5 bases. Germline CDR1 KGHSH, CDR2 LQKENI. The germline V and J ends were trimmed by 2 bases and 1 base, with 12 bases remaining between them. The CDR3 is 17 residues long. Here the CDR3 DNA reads TGTGCCAGCTCACCAGGAGCGGCGCGGTCTGGGGCCAACGTCCTGACTTTC. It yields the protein CASSPGAARSGANVLTF. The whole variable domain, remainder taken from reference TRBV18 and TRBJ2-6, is NAGVMQNPRHLVRRRGQEARLRCSPMKGHSHVYWYRQLPEEGLKFMVYLQKENIIDESGMPKERFSAEFPKEGPSILRIQQVVRGDSAAYFCASSPGAARSGANVLTFGAGSRLTVL.

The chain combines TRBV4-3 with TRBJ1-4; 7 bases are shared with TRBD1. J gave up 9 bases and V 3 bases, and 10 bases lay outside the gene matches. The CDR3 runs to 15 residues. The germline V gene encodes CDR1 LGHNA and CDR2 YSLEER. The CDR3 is CASSQAQGPTQKLFF. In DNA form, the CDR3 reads TGCGCCAGCAGCCAGGCACAGGGGCCGACCCAAAAACTGTTTTTT.

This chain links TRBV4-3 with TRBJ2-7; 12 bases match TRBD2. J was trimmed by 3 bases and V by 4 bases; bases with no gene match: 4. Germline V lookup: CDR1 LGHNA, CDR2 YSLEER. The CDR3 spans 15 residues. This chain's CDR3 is CASSLGLAGSYEQYF. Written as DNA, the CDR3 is TGCGCCAGCAGCCTCGGACTAGCGGGAAGCTACGAGCAGTACTTC.

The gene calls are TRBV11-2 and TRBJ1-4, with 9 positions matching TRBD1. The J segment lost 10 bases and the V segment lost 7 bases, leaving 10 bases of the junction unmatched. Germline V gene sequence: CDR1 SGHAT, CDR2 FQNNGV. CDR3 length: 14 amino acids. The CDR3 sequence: CASTLGDRVGKLFF. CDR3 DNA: TGTGCCAGCACCCTGGGGGACAGGGTCGGAAAACTGTTTTTT. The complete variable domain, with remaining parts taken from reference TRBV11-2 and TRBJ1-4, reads EAGVAQSPRYKIIEKRQSVAFWCNPISGHATLYWYQQILGQGPKLLIQFQNNGVVDDSQLPKDRFSAERLKGVDSTLKIQPAKLEDSAVYLCASTLGDRVGKLFFGSGTQLSVL.

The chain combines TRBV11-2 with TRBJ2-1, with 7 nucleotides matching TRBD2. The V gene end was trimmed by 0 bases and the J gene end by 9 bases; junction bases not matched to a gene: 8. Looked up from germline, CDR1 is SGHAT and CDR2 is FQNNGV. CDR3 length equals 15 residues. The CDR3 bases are TGTGCCAGCAGCTTAGACAGCCGGGGGGTAGTTGAGCAGTTCTTC. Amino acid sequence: CASSLDSRGVVEQFF.

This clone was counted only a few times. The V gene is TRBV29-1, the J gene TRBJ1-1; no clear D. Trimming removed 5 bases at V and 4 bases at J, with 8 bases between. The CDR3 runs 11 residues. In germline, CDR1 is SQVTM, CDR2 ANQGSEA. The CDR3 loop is CSVRTTTEAFF. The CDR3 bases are TGCAGCGTTCGGACTACCACTGAAGCTTTCTTT.